The 20 T cell receptor beta chains presented below share a single source sample, sequenced in a study of blood T cell repertoires in COVID-19. Sequencing used immunoSEQ multiplex PCR; TCRdb keeps in-frame clones, though not all of them. Of under 350,000 clones listed, approximately 88% are singletons. The sequenced material came from peripheral blood. Every receptor here comes from a man aged 45-65 years with acute or convalescent COVID-19.

This chain joins TRBV3-1 (or the pseudogene TRBV3-2) and TRBJ1-6; 8 nucleotides line up with TRBD1. The CDR3 is 18 residues long. In germline, CDR1 is LGHDT, CDR2 YNNKEL (reference sequence). With 4 bases clipped from V and 4 bases from J, the junction kept 12 bases outside the gene matches. The chain's CDR3 is CASSPQGDLRGYNSPLHF. In DNA, the CDR3 is TGTGCCAGCAGCCCACAGGGGGATCTTCGCGGATATAATTCACCCCTCCACTTT.

The chain is built from TRBV2 and TRBJ1-1; D call uncertain. Trimming cost V 3 bases and J 5 bases, with 7 bases left between them. The CDR3 is made up of 12 amino acids. Germline loops: CDR1 SNHLY, CDR2 FYNNEI. The CDR3 spells CASSDMETEAFF. The CDR3 DNA sequence: TGTGCCAGCAGTGATATGGAGACTGAAGCTTTCTTT.

The chain links TRBV6-5 to TRBJ1-2; 9 bases agree with TRBD1. The germline gives CDR1 MNHEY, CDR2 SVGAGI. V gave up 6 bases and J gave up 7 bases; unmatched junction bases: 12. CDR3 length equals 15 residues. The chain's CDR3 is CASRDRGAPTSGYTF. In DNA form, the CDR3 reads TGTGCCAGCAGGGACAGGGGAGCCCCAACCAGTGGCTACACCTTC.

The chain uses TRBV10-3 and TRBJ1-2, with D perhaps TRBD1 (5 bases). Looked up from germline, CDR1 is ENHRY and CDR2 is SYGVKD. The CDR3 totals 14 residues. Trimming shortened V by 0 bases and J by 2 bases, and 7 bases separated the two germline ends. In nucleotides, the CDR3 is TGTGCCATCAGTGAGTCGGACACCAACTATGGCTACACCTTC. It codes for CAISESDTNYGYTF.

This clone was seen more than once but under ten times. The chain has TRBV29-1 and TRBJ1-1; a possible D gene is TRBD1 (6 bases). The CDR3 loop spans 12 amino acids. The germline V gene encodes CDR1 SQVTM and CDR2 ANQGSEA. Trimming stripped 7 bases from V and 1 base from J, with 10 bases between. The CDR3 nucleotides read TGCAGCGCTCCGGGACAGAACACTGAAGCTTTCTTT. Amino acid sequence: CSAPGQNTEAFF.

The rearrangement links TRBV7-3 to TRBJ2-5; 8 bases align to TRBD2. The germline CDR1 and CDR2 sequences are SGHTA and FQGTGA. V gave up 5 bases and J gave up 5 bases; unmatched junction bases: 4. This CDR3 region has 13 residues. The CDR3 loop is CASSRLAGETQYF. Here the CDR3 DNA reads TGTGCCAGCAGCCGCCTAGCGGGTGAGACCCAGTACTTC. The variable domain in full, with the rest retrieved from reference TRBV7-3 and TRBJ2-5, is GAGVSQTPSNKVTEKGKYVELRCDPISGHTALYWYRQSLGQGPEFLIYFQGTGAADDSGLPNDRFFAVRPEGSVSTLKIQRTERGDSAVYLCASSRLAGETQYFGPGTRLLVL.

The V call is TRBV16, the J call TRBJ2-7; D is unclear. Germline-derived CDR1 and CDR2 are KGHSY and FQNENV. This CDR3 region has 14 residues. V gave up 4 bases and J gave up 0 bases, with 10 bases separating them. The CDR3, as DNA: TGTGCCAGCAGCCCTCGATTGAGCTCCTACGAGCAGTACTTC. The encoded protein is CASSPRLSSYEQYF. The full variable domain, its missing parts supplied by reference TRBV16 and TRBJ2-7, is GEEVAQTPKHLVRGEGQKAKLYCAPIKGHSYVFWYQQVLKNEFKFLISFQNENVFDETGMPKERFSAKCLPNSPCSLEIQATKLEDSAVYFCASSPRLSSYEQYFGPGTRLTVT.

This clone was seen just once. The rearrangement links TRBV7-3 to TRBJ2-3, with D perhaps matching TRBD2 (5 bases). CDR1 is SGHTA, CDR2 FQGTGA, per germline. The CDR3 totals 15 residues. Trimming cost V 5 bases and J 1 base, with 13 bases left between them. CDR3 region: CASSPLAAGTDTQYF. CDR3 bases: TGTGCCAGCAGCCCCTTAGCAGCGGGCACAGATACGCAGTATTTT.

The rearrangement links TRBV5-1 to TRBJ2-4, with D perhaps matching TRBD1 (5 bases). The germline gives CDR1 SGHRS, CDR2 YFSETQ. The CDR3 is 13 residues long. With 1 base removed from V and 8 bases from J, the gap between germline ends came to 10 bases. The chain's CDR3 is CASSLTGEDIQYF. For the CDR3, the DNA is TGCGCCAGCAGCTTGACAGGTGAGGACATTCAGTACTTC.

This clone was seen a single time. This sequence joins TRBV19 and TRBJ2-5; 8 positions match TRBD2. The V gene end was trimmed by 3 bases and the J gene end by 0 bases; junction bases not matched to a gene: 0. The germline gives CDR1 LNHDA, CDR2 SQIVND (reference sequence). This CDR3 is built from 14 residues. In nucleotides, the CDR3 is TGTGCCAGTAGTATCGGGGGGGACCAAGAGACCCAGTACTTC. This translates into CASSIGGDQETQYF.

This clone was detected once. CDR3 amino acids: CASSRLAGPNTGELFF. As DNA, the CDR3 is TGTGCCAGCAGCCGACTAGCGGGGCCGAACACCGGGGAGCTGTTTTTT. J is TRBJ2-2 and V is TRBV27; 11 bases line up with TRBD2. In germline, CDR1 is MNHEY, CDR2 SMNVEV (reference sequence). The J segment lost 0 bases and the V segment lost 6 bases, leaving 3 bases of the junction unmatched. The CDR3 totals 16 residues.

This clone was detected only once. The genes are TRBV3-1 (or the pseudogene TRBV3-2) and TRBJ2-1, with 13 positions matching TRBD2. Per germline, CDR1 LGHDT and CDR2 YNNKEL (reference sequence). The CDR3 loop spans 15 amino acids. The trim removed 1 base at V and 9 bases at J, leaving 3 bases unmatched. CDR3 in DNA: TGTGCCAGCAGCCAAGGACTAGCGGGGGGTGTTGAGCAGTTCTTC. Protein product: CASSQGLAGGVEQFF.

CDR3 residues: CASRRSGGSGELFF. CDR3 nucleotide sequence: TGTGCCAGTAGGCGGTCAGGGGGATCCGGGGAGCTGTTTTTT. The gene calls are TRBV19 and TRBJ2-2, with TRBD1 matching over 7 bases. Germline CDR1 is LNHDA and CDR2 is SQIVND (reference sequence). This CDR3 has 14 residues. The junction had 7 bases not matched to a gene; V was cut back by 6 bases and J by 6 bases.

This clone was seen a handful of times. This chain joins TRBV3-1 (or the pseudogene TRBV3-2) and TRBJ1-6; tentatively, D is TRBD1 (5 bases). This CDR3 has 16 amino acids. V was shortened by 1 base and J by 3 bases, with 10 bases between the two germline ends. Germline CDR1 is LGHDT and CDR2 is YNNKEL (reference sequence). The CDR3 region has the DNA TGTGCCAGCAGCCAAGGGGGCGCGGTCTATAATTCACCCCTCCACTTT. Translation: CASSQGGAVYNSPLHF.

This clone was detected only once. The rearrangement uses TRBV19 and TRBJ1-4, with unresolved D. The CDR3 consists of 13 residues. The germline V gene encodes CDR1 LNHDA and CDR2 SQIVND (reference sequence). Between the trimmed V and J ends, which lost 5 bases and 0 bases, there was a span of 4 bases. CDR3 coding DNA: TGTGCCAGTAGTCTTGCAACTAATGAAAAACTGTTTTTT. It codes for CASSLATNEKLFF.

J is TRBJ1-6 and V is TRBV18, with 10 bases aligning to TRBD1. Germline CDR1 and CDR2: KGHSH and LQKENI. CDR3 size: 16 residues. Germline trimming cut 2 bases from V and 8 bases from J; bases unmatched to any gene: 6. CDR3 loop: CASSPSAGTGDSPLHF. The CDR3 nucleotides read TGTGCCAGCTCACCAAGCGCCGGGACAGGGGATTCACCCCTCCACTTT. The entire variable domain, with the rest obtained from reference TRBV18 and TRBJ1-6, is as follows: NAGVMQNPRHLVRRRGQEARLRCSPMKGHSHVYWYRQLPEEGLKFMVYLQKENIIDESGMPKERFSAEFPKEGPSILRIQQVVRGDSAAYFCASSPSAGTGDSPLHFGNGTRLTVT.

CDR3: CAWRHRQGLAKNIQYF. CDR3 DNA: TGTGCCTGGCGGCATCGACAGGGCCTAGCCAAAAACATTCAGTACTTC. This chain connects TRBV30 to TRBJ2-4; 7 nucleotides match TRBD1. From germline, CDR1 is GTSNPN and CDR2 SVGIG (reference sequence). V lost 5 bases and J lost 0; bases outside the gene matches: 10. The CDR3 totals 16 residues.

V gene TRBV7-8 combines with J gene TRBJ2-7; D not certain. Germline V gene sequence: CDR1 SGHVS, CDR2 FQNEAQ. This CDR3 has 15 residues. Trimming removed 1 base at V and 3 bases at J, with 13 bases between. As DNA, the CDR3 is TGTGCCAGCAGCTTAGATCCAGGCTTGAACTACGAGCAGTACTTC. Translating it yields CASSLDPGLNYEQYF.

The chain uses TRBV9 and TRBJ1-3; D gene ambiguous. This CDR3 contains 18 residues. The germline V gene has CDR1 SGDLS and CDR2 YYNGEE. V was shortened by 0 bases and J by 1 base, with 17 bases between the two germline ends. DNA for the CDR3: TGTGCCAGCAGCGTAGGCGCCTTCGGGGAAGAGTCTGGAAACACCATATATTTT. Protein: CASSVGAFGEESGNTIYF.

This clone was seen a single time. This specimen includes other DNA sequences encoding the same CDR3. The rearrangement uses TRBV11-2 and TRBJ1-1, with a weak D call TRBD1 (5 bases). The CDR3 is made up of 15 amino acids. V shed 1 base and J shed 0 bases, with 9 bases lying between them. Per the germline V gene, CDR1 is SGHAT and CDR2 is FQNNGV. The CDR3 sequence: CASSLVGAMNTEAFF. The CDR3 DNA follows: TGTGCCAGCAGCTTAGTAGGGGCGATGAACACTGAAGCTTTCTTT.